The rows below give T cell receptor beta chains drawn from one sample of a study of T cells after yellow fever vaccination. Using its own MiXCR run on the 5' RACE reads, TCRdb lists one record per CDR3 protein. The sample records 200,000 to 300,000 distinct CDR3 sequences, approximately 12% being singletons. The sequencing here drew on CD4+ T cells sorted from PBMCs, taken 45 days after the yellow fever booster vaccination. The receptors stem from a man aged 30-40 years who received the YFV17D yellow fever vaccine. Both conserved end residues are part of each CDR3. A D gene is named only where the DNA matches it firmly. Size values are once, few and many counts, or a class for expanded clones, and some rows have none.

d_call,clone_size,j_call,v_call,cdr3_nt,cdr3_aa
NA,few,TRBJ2-5,TRBV19,TGTGCCAGTAGTTTGTCGAACCAAGAGACCCAGTACTTC,CASSLSNQETQYF
TRBD1,NA,TRBJ1-1,TRBV5-6,TGTGCCAGCAGCATCCCACAGGGGCGGGGGACTGAAGCTTTCTTT,CASSIPQGRGTEAFF
NA,many,TRBJ2-7,TRBV11-2,TGTGCCAGCAGCTTCCGGGCAGGGAGTTACGAGCAGTACTTC,CASSFRAGSYEQYF
NA,few,TRBJ2-1,TRBV12-3/TRBV12-4,TGTGCCAGCAGTTTACCGACAGCAATCAATGAGCAGTTCTTC,CASSLPTAINEQFF
NA,few,TRBJ2-3,TRBV7-6,TGTGCCAGCAGTGCACAGGGCAGAGCGCAGTATTTT,CASSAQGRAQYF
TRBD1,NA,TRBJ2-7,TRBV5-1,TGCGCCAGCAGCGCGGGACAGGGGAAATACGAGCAGTACTTC,CASSAGQGKYEQYF
TRBD1,NA,TRBJ2-7,TRBV11-3,TGTGCCAGCAGCTTACTGACAGGGGAAGAGCAGTACTTC,CASSLLTGEEQYF
NA,few,TRBJ2-1,TRBV7-9,TGTGCCAGCAGCTTAACAATCTCCAATGAGCAGTTCTTC,CASSLTISNEQFF
TRBD2,many,TRBJ2-5,TRBV20-1,TGCAGGGGACTAGCGGGTGAGACCCAGTACTTC,CRGLAGETQYF
NA,few,TRBJ2-1,TRBV15,TGTGCCACCAGCAGGCCTCCTGGGGCGCTTTACAATGAGCAGTTCTTC,CATSRPPGALYNEQFF
TRBD2,few,TRBJ2-7,TRBV7-3,TGTGCCAGCAGCTCAGGACTAGCGGGCGCCACAGAGCAGTACTTC,CASSSGLAGATEQYF
NA,NA,TRBJ2-5,TRBV20-1,TGCAGTGCTAGGATACAGGCCTCCCCGTACCAAGAGACCCAGTACTTC,CSARIQASPYQETQYF
NA,NA,TRBJ2-7,TRBV19,TGTGCCAGTAGTAGTGTAGGCACCTACGAGCAGTACTTC,CASSSVGTYEQYF
NA,NA,TRBJ2-1,TRBV7-2,TGTGCCAGCAGTTCCTGGGGGGAAAATGAGCAGTTCTTC,CASSSWGENEQFF
NA,NA,TRBJ1-6,TRBV27,TGTGCCAGCAGTTTCGGGCCCGGCCCTAATTCACCCCTCCACTTT,CASSFGPGPNSPLHF
NA,few,TRBJ2-1,TRBV10-2,TGCGCCAGCACCCCCGGGACGGTCGTGAATGAGCAGTTCTTC,CASTPGTVVNEQFF
NA,few,TRBJ2-3,TRBV25-1,TGTGCCAGCATCCCGAGCTTCACAGATACGCAGTATTTT,CASIPSFTDTQYF
TRBD2,NA,TRBJ2-5,TRBV4-2,TGTGCCAGCAGCTGGAGTCGGGGGGAAGAGACCCAGTACTTC,CASSWSRGEETQYF
TRBD2,few,TRBJ2-5,TRBV29-1,TGCAGCGTTGTAGCGGGAGGTACCCAAGAGACCCAGTACTTC,CSVVAGGTQETQYF
NA,few,TRBJ2-3,TRBV18,TGTGCCAGCTCACCCGGGAGTGGAACAGATACGCAGTATTTT,CASSPGSGTDTQYF
NA,few,TRBJ2-4,TRBV11-2,TGTGCCAGCAAGTCCCAGAACAAAAACATTCAGTACTTC,CASKSQNKNIQYF
NA,NA,TRBJ2-2,TRBV18,TGTGCCAGCTCACCCGGGACACAGAACACCGGGGAGCTGTTTTTT,CASSPGTQNTGELFF
NA,few,TRBJ1-5,TRBV27,TGTGCCAGTAGAGACAGGAACAATCAGCCCCAGCATTTT,CASRDRNNQPQHF
NA,few,TRBJ2-5,TRBV6-5,TGTGCCAGCAGTTACAAAGGGGGTGGGGAGACCCAGTACTTC,CASSYKGGGETQYF
NA,few,TRBJ1-1,TRBV4-3,TGCGCCAGCAGCCAAGTCGCGGGGGGCACTGAAGCTTTCTTT,CASSQVAGGTEAFF
NA,NA,TRBJ1-1,TRBV3-1,TGTGCCAGCAGCCAAGTAAGAAGAGCACCGAACACTGAAGCTTTCTTT,CASSQVRRAPNTEAFF
TRBD2,few,TRBJ2-7,TRBV27,TGTGCCAGCAGTCACACGCCGGGACTAGACTCCTACGAGCAGTACTTC,CASSHTPGLDSYEQYF
NA,NA,TRBJ1-1,TRBV29-1,TGCAGCGCCGGGGAGAACACTGAAGCTTTCTTT,CSAGENTEAFF
TRBD2,many,TRBJ2-7,TRBV10-1,TGCGCCAGCAGCCCAACCTCAACAGCGGGAGGGCCCTACGAGCAGTACTTC,CASSPTSTAGGPYEQYF
NA,many,TRBJ2-7,TRBV20-1,TGCAGTGCTAGAACAGCAACTTACGAGCAGTACTTC,CSARTATYEQYF
NA,NA,TRBJ1-1,TRBV5-1,TGCGCCAGCAGCCGAGGGACGGGGAGGACTGAAGCTTTCTTT,CASSRGTGRTEAFF